This T cell receptor beta chain originates from a study of CD8 T cells in ankylosing spondylitis. The CDR3 length is 14 residues. J lost 5 bases, V lost 4 bases, and 7 bases had no gene match. Germline loops: CDR1 LGHDT, CDR2 YNNKEL (reference sequence). TCRdb recomputed calls from the 5' RACE reads with MiXCR, one row per CDR3 protein. The profile covers roughly 220,000 distinct CDR3 sequences, with about 10% appearing a single time and under 25% taken by the ten largest. This clonotype showed up many times. Antigen specificity is unknown. Study-level points and caveats: Disease-associated clones were CD8+ and fairly uncommon in peripheral blood. Previous work reported some of these motif variants in the synovial fluid and blood of reactive arthritis.

This receptor was identified in a male donor with ankylosing spondylitis or in good health (not recorded which). The source material was blood, either unsorted or a sorted T cell fraction (not recorded which). The rearrangement uses TRBV3-1 and TRBJ2-5, with TRBD2 matching over 7 bases. As DNA, the CDR3 is TGTGCCAGCAGCCCCGGGACTACCGGGGAGACCCAGTACTTC. This gives the protein CASSPGTTGETQYF.